Each of the 6 T cell receptor beta chains below was sequenced from the same sample in a study of T cells in women clearing cervical HPV infection (dated by TCRdb to between 2017 and 2018). Library construction relied on the immunoSEQ multiplex PCR assay. The clones in this table, taken by TCRdb from immuneACCESS, are in-frame only. Not every clone is retained; where verified, under half of the shortfall comes from an unresolved V gene, and the cause of the rest is unknown. For this sample, the table gives roughly 13,000 clones. Approximately 9.3% of the sample comes from the top ten. Sequenced: blood buffy coat. The source of these receptors is a woman between 18 and 69 years old with a cervical HPV16 infection that either progressed to CIN3+ or cleared (not recorded which).

CDR3 protein: CATSRDGAGGIVRETQYF. The part of the CDR3 DNA that was read is TGTGCCACCAGCAGAGATGGAGCAGGGGGCATTGTGAGAGAGACC. The V gene is TRBV15, the J gene TRBJ2-5; TRBD1 matches 8 bases. The sequence runs out 3 residues before the end of the CDR3; the remainder is reconstructed from the germline J gene. The CDR3 is 18 amino acids. The ends lost 0 bases at V and 4 bases at J; junction bases unmatched: 13. The germline gives CDR1 LNHNV, CDR2 YYDKDF (reference sequence).

Comments on this clone: Read coverage stops 3 residues before the CDR3 terminus; the germline J gene supplies the remainder. This chain links TRBV7-7 with TRBJ2-7; 10 bases fit TRBD1. V shed 6 bases and J 2 bases; nucleotides not matched to a gene: 7. The CDR3 runs to 15 residues. CDR1 and CDR2 from the germline V gene are SSHAT and FNYEAQ (reference sequence). The CDR3 region is CASSYGQGDTYEQYF. The part of the CDR3 DNA that was read is TGTGCCAGCAGTTATGGACAGGGGGACACCTACGAG.

In regard to this clone: The read comes to an end 3 residues before the CDR3 does, leaving the germline J gene to fill in the end. This chain joins TRBV7-2 and TRBJ2-1; possible D gene TRBD2, 6 bases. The CDR3 covers 15 residues. CDR1 SGHTA and CDR2 FQGNSA come from the germline V gene. V gave up 6 bases and J gave up 5 bases, with 17 bases separating them. CDR3 residues: CASSLNGGGNNEQFF. Partial CDR3 DNA: TGTGCCAGCAGTTTGAACGGGGGAGGTAACAATGAG.

This chain's CDR3 is CASSQRLTGTGNTIYF. CDR3 DNA (partial): TGCGCCAGCAGCCAAAGATTAACAGGGACTGGAAACACC. This chain links TRBV5-1 with TRBJ1-3; TRBD1 might be the D (6 bases). The read terminates 3 residues ahead of where the CDR3 ends, so the germline J gene completes it. Germline CDR1 SGHRS, CDR2 YFSETQ. The CDR3 is made up of 16 amino acids. The germline V and J ends were trimmed by 4 bases and 2 bases, with 16 bases remaining between them.

Notes on this clone: The read comes to an end 3 residues before the CDR3 does, leaving the germline J gene to fill in the end. The rearrangement joins TRBV5-1 to TRBJ2-2; D possibly corresponds to TRBD1 (6 bases). This CDR3 has 14 residues. The V end was cut by 5 bases, the J end by 5 bases, with 13 bases between. CDR1 is SGHRS and CDR2 is YFSETQ in the germline V gene. The sequenced part of the CDR3 DNA is TGCGCCAGCAGTTCCCAGGGGAATACCGGGGAG. It is translated as CASSSQGNTGE. The entire CDR3 sequence reads CASSSQGNTGELFF.

As concerns this clone: The CDR3 is cut off 3 residues early in the read; its end comes from the germline J gene. The V call is TRBV20-1, the J call TRBJ2-7; 10 bases map to TRBD1. The ends lost 0 bases at V and 1 base at J; junction bases unmatched: 3. The CDR3 totals 15 residues. Germline CDR1 DFQATT, CDR2 SNEGSKA (reference sequence). CDR3 sequence: CSARDGDRGSYEQYF. The DNA read from the CDR3 is TGCAGTGCTAGAGATGGGGACAGGGGATCCTACGAG.